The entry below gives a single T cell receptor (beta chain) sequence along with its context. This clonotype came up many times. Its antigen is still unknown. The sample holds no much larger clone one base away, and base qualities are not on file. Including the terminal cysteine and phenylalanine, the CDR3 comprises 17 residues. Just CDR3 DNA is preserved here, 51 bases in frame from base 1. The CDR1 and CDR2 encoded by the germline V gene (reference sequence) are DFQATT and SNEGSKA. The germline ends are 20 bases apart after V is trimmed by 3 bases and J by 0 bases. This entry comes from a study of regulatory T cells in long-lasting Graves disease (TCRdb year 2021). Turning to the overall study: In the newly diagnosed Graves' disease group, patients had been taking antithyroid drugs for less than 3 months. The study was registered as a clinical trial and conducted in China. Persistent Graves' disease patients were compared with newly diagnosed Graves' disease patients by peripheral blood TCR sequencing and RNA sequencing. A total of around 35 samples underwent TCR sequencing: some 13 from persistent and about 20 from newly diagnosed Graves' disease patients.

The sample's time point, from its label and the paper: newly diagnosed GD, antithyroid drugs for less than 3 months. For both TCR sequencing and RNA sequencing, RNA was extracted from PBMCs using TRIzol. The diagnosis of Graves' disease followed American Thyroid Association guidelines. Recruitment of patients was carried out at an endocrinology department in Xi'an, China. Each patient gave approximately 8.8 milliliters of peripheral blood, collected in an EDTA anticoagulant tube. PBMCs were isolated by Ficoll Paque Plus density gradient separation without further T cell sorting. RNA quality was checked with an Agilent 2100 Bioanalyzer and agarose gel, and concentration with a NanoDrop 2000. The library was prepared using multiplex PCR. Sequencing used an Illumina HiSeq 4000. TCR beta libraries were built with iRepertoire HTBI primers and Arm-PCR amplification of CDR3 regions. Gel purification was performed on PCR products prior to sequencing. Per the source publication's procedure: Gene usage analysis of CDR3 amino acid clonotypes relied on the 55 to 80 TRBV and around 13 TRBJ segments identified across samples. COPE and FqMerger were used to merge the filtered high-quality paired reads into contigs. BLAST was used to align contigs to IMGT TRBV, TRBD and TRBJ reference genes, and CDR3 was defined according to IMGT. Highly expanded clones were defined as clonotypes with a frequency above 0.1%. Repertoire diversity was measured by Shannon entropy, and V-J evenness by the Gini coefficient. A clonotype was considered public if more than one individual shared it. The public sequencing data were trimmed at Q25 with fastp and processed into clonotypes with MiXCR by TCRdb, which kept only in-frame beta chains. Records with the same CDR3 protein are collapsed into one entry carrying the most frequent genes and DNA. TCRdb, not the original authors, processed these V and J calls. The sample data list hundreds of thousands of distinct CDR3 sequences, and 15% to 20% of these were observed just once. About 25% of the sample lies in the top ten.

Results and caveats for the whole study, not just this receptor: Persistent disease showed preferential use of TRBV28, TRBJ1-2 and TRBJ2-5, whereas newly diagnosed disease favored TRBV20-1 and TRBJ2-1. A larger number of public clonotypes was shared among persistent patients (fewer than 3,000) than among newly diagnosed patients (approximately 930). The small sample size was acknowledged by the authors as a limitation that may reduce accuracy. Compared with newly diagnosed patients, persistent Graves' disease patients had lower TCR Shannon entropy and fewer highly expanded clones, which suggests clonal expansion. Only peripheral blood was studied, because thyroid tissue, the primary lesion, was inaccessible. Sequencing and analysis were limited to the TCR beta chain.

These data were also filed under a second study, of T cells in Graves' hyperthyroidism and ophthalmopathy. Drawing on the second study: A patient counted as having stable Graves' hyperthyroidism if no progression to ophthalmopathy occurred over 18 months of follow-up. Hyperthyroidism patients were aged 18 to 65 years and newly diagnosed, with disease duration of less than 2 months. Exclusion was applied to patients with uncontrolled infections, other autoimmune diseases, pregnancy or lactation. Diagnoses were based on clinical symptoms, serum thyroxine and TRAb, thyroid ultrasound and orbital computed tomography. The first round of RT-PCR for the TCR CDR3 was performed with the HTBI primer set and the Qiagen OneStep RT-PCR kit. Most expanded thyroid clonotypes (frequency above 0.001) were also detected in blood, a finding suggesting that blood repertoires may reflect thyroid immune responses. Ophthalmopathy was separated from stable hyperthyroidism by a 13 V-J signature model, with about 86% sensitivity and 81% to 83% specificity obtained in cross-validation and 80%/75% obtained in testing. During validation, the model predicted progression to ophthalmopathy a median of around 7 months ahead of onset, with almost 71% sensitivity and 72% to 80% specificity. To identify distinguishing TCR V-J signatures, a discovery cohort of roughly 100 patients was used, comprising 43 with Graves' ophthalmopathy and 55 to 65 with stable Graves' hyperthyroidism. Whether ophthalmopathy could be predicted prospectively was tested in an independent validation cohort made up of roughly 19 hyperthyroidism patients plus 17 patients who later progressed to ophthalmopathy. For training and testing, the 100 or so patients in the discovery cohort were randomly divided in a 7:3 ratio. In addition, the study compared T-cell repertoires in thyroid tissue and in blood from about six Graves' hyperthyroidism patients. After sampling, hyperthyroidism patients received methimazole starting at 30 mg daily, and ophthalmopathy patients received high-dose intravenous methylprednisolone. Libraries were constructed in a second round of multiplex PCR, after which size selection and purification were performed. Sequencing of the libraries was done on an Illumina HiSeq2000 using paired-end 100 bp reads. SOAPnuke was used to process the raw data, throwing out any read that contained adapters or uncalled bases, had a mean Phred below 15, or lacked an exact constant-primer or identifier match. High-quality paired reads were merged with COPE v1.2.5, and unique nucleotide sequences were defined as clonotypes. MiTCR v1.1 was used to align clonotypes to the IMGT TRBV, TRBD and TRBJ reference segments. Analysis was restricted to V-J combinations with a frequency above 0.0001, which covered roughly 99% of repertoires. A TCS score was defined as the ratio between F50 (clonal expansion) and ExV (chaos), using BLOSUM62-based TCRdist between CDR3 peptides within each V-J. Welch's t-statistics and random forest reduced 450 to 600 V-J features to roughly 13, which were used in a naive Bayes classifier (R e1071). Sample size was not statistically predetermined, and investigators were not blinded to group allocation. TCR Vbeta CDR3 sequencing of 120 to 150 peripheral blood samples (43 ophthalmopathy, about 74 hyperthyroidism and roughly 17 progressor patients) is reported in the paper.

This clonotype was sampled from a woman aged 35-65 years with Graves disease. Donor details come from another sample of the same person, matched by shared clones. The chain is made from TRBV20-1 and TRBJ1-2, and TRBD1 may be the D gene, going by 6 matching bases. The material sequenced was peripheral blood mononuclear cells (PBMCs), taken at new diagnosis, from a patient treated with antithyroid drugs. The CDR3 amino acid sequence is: CSARQPGQLSPNYGYTF. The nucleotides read TGCAGTGCTAGGCAGCCGGGACAACTATCGCCTAACTATGGCTACACCTTC.